These T cell receptor beta chains were read from a single sample in a study of breast tumors, draining lymph nodes, adjacent tissues. One entry per CDR3 protein results from TCRdb running MiXCR on the multiplex PCR reads. The sample lists 66,000 or so distinct CDR3 sequences; roughly 44% were seen once. Sequencing was performed on breast tumor tissue. All receptors derive from a female donor with breast cancer. Some clones in this sample may be carry-over from other donors' samples. The CDR3 runs from the conserved cysteine through the conserved F or W. The order of the fields is J gene, V gene, CDR3 protein.

J gene: TRBJ2-2
V gene: TRBV19
CDR3 protein: CASSIRAGGYTGELFF

J gene: TRBJ2-7
V gene: TRBV29-1
CDR3 protein: CSVGTGTGLTYEQYF

J gene: TRBJ1-4
V gene: TRBV7-8
CDR3 protein: CASSLVGANEKLFF

J gene: TRBJ2-1
V gene: TRBV11-3
CDR3 protein: CASSLQRGGDNEQFF

J gene: TRBJ1-2
V gene: TRBV13
CDR3 protein: CASSEEGVPLNYGYTF

J gene: TRBJ2-2
V gene: TRBV12-3/TRBV12-4
CDR3 protein: CASSFYTGELFF

J gene: TRBJ1-3
V gene: TRBV6-5
CDR3 protein: CASTRTYRGGNTIYF

J gene: TRBJ2-1
V gene: TRBV7-6
CDR3 protein: CASSRPGGRNEQFF

J gene: TRBJ2-3
V gene: TRBV3-1
CDR3 protein: CASGQDGGGPCYF

J gene: TRBJ2-5
V gene: TRBV7-6
CDR3 protein: CASSDGETQYF

J gene: TRBJ1-2
V gene: TRBV29-1
CDR3 protein: CSVSFGRLYGYTF

J gene: TRBJ2-1
V gene: TRBV20-1
CDR3 protein: CSAGEWGSGTAFSYNEQFF

J gene: TRBJ1-5
V gene: TRBV19
CDR3 protein: CASSIDGPGDQPQHF

J gene: TRBJ2-3
V gene: TRBV18
CDR3 protein: CASSRDRIDTQYF

J gene: TRBJ2-3
V gene: TRBV9
CDR3 protein: CASSPNPGITDTQYF

J gene: TRBJ2-7
V gene: TRBV6-2/TRBV6-3
CDR3 protein: CASSYVTDSYEQYF